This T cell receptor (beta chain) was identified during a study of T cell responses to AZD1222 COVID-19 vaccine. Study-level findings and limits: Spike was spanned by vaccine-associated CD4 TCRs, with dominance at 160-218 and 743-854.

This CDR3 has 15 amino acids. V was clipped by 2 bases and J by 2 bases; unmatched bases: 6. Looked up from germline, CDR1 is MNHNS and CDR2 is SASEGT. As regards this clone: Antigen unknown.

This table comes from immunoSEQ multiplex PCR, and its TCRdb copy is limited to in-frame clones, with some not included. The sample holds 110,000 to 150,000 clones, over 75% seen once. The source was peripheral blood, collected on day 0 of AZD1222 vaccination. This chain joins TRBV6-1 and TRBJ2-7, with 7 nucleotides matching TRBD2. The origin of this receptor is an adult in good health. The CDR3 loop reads CASSERRENPYEQYF. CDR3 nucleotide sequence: TGTGCCAGCAGTGAAAGGCGGGAGAACCCCTACGAGCAGTACTTC.